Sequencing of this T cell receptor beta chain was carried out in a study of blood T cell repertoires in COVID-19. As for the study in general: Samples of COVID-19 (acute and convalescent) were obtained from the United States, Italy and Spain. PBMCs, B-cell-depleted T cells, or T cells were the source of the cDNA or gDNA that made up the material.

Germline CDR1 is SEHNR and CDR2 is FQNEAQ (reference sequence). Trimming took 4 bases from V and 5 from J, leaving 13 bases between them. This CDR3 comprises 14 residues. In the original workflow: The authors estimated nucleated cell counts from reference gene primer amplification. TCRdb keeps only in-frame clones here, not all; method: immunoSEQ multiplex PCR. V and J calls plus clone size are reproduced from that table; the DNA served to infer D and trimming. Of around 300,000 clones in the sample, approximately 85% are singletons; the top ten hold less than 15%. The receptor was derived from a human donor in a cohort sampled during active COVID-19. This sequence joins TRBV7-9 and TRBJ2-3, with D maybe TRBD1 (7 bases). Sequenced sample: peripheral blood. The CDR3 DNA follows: TGTGCCAGCAGCTCGACAGGGCGGGGAGATACGCAGTATTTT. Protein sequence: CASSSTGRGDTQYF. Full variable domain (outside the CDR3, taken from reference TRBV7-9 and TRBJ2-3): DTGVSQNPRHKITKRGQNVTFRCDPISEHNRLYWYRQTLGQGPEFLTYFQNEAQLEKSRLLSDRFSAERPKGSFSTLEIQRTEQGDSAMYLCASSSTGRGDTQYFGPGTRLTVL.